Listed here are 26 T cell receptor beta chains from one sample, sequenced in a study of T cell changes during pregnancy in multiple sclerosis. Produced via immunoSEQ multiplex PCR; TCRdb's table is partial and in-frame only. The sample lists about 15,000 clones, 86% occurring once. The sequencing here drew on CD8+ T cells from peripheral blood mononuclear cells, taken in the first trimester of pregnancy. These receptors came from a female donor with multiple sclerosis, enrolled in a pregnancy study.

The chain recombines TRBV5-1 with TRBJ1-2, with D unresolved. Trimming left V 4 bases short and J 7 bases short, with 14 bases between. The germline CDR1 and CDR2 sequences are SGHRS and YFSETQ. The CDR3 extends over 13 amino acids. Here the CDR3 reads CASSPDGGVGYTF. In DNA form, the CDR3 reads TGCGCCAGCAGCCCGGACGGAGGAGTTGGCTACACCTTC.

This chain connects TRBV6-1 to TRBJ2-5; the D gene is possibly TRBD2 (5 bases). Trimming stripped 4 bases from V and 4 bases from J, with 10 bases between. This CDR3 is built from 13 residues. The germline CDR1 and CDR2 sequences are MNHNS and SASEGT. CDR3 bases: TGTGCCAGCAGTGCTCGTGGGAGAGAGACCCAGTACTTC. Encoded protein: CASSARGRETQYF.

In its sample, this clone was seen once. The chain couples TRBV7-6 to TRBJ2-7; 12 bases line up with TRBD2. This CDR3 is built from 15 residues. Germline lookup yields CDR1 SGHVS and CDR2 FNYEAQ. After removal of 4 bases from V and 5 bases from J, the junction contained 6 bases not matched to a gene. The CDR3 DNA sequence: TGTGCCAGCAGCTCTCTAGCGGGGGGGTGGGACGAGCAGTACTTC. The encoded protein is CASSSLAGGWDEQYF.

V is TRBV10-3 and J is TRBJ2-3, with TRBD2 matching over 9 bases. The germline V gene has CDR1 ENHRY and CDR2 SYGVKD. The CDR3 spans 17 residues. With V trimmed by 4 bases and J by 5 bases, 13 bases remained unmatched. The CDR3 protein is CAISGPGTSRPKDTQYF. CDR3 bases: TGTGCCATCAGTGGACCTGGGACTAGCAGACCAAAAGATACGCAGTATTTT.

The rearrangement uses TRBV28 and TRBJ2-7, with 8 nucleotides matching TRBD2. CDR1 and CDR2 (germline): MDHEN, SYDVKM. V was clipped by 5 bases and J by 0 bases; unmatched bases: 6. The CDR3 contains 15 residues. CDR3: CASSHLAGLSYEQYF. CDR3 sequence (DNA): TGTGCCAGCAGTCATCTAGCGGGTCTCTCCTACGAGCAGTACTTC.

The chain has TRBV2 and TRBJ2-7; weak D call: TRBD2 (7 bases). Trimming cost V 5 bases and J 4 bases, with 12 bases left between them. The germline gives CDR1 SNHLY, CDR2 FYNNEI. The CDR3 loop spans 13 amino acids. The CDR3 is CASSRGGRYEQYF. DNA of the CDR3: TGTGCCAGCAGTCGCGGGGGCCGGTACGAGCAGTACTTC.

As concerns this clone: Germline is not matched at one junction end, which may reflect a read error. V gene TRBV7-9 combines with J gene TRBJ1-6; D ambiguous. CDR1 SEHNR and CDR2 FQNEAQ come from the germline V gene (reference sequence). This CDR3 contains 11 residues. CDR3 in DNA: TGTGCCAGCAGCTTGGGAGGCCCCGTAGTCTTT. Its translation: CASSLGGPVVF.

The chain recombines TRBV13 with TRBJ2-4; D might be TRBD1 (6 bases). This CDR3 contains 14 residues. With 4 bases removed from V and 0 bases from J, the gap between germline ends came to 7 bases. In germline, CDR1 is PRHDT, CDR2 FYEKMQ (reference sequence). The CDR3 sequence is CASSSRGAKNIQYF. The CDR3, as DNA: TGTGCCAGCAGCTCCAGGGGAGCCAAAAACATTCAGTACTTC.

The chain combines TRBV29-1 with TRBJ1-2, with no clear D. Germline lookup yields CDR1 SQVTM and CDR2 ANQGSEA. The CDR3 extends over 11 amino acids. V was clipped by 1 base and J by 9 bases, with 9 bases between them. The CDR3 DNA sequence: TGCAGCGTTGAAGTCTCTGCGAGCTACACCTTC. This encodes CSVEVSASYTF. Complete variable domain (other parts from reference TRBV29-1 and TRBJ1-2): SAVISQKPSRDICQRGTSLTIQCQVDSQVTMMFWYRQQPGQSLTLIATANQGSEATYESGFVIDKFPISRPNLTFSTLTVSNMSPEDSSIYLCSVEVSASYTFGSGTRLTVV.

V is TRBV6-1 and J is TRBJ2-7, with D tentatively TRBD1 (6 bases). CDR1 is MNHNS, CDR2 SASEGT, per germline. This CDR3 has 14 amino acids. V was trimmed by 2 bases and J by 0 bases, leaving 8 bases between them. CDR3 bases: TGTGCCAGCAGTGAAACAGGGCTCTCCTACGAGCAGTACTTC. The encoded protein is CASSETGLSYEQYF.

The rearrangement links TRBV7-2 to TRBJ2-5; 7 bases agree with TRBD2. V trimming: 4 bases; J trimming: 7 bases; junction bases outside the gene matches: 6. This CDR3 comprises 13 residues. Germline CDR1 SGHTA, CDR2 FQGNSA. In nucleotides, the CDR3 is TGTGCCAGCAGCTCTAGCGGTCTGGTGACCCAGTACTTC. Translation: CASSSSGLVTQYF.

This clone was detected a few times. This sample includes further DNA sequences coding for the same CDR3. This chain joins TRBV9 and TRBJ2-5, with a possible D match to TRBD2 (6 bases). Germline V CDR1 and CDR2: SGDLS, YYNGEE. The CDR3 totals 15 residues. The V end was cut by 0 bases, the J end by 2 bases, with 11 bases between. In nucleotides, the CDR3 is TGTGCCAGCAGCGTAGTTAGCGGCAGGCAAGAGACCCAGTACTTC. Its translation is CASSVVSGRQETQYF.

Only one count was recorded for this clone. V and J are TRBV7-9 and TRBJ1-2; D not certain. The CDR3 has 15 residues. V lost 0 bases and J lost 4, with 12 bases in between. CDR1 is SEHNR, CDR2 FQNEAQ, per germline (reference sequence). CDR3 protein: CASSLALERTYGYTF. CDR3 bases: TGTGCCAGCAGCTTAGCGTTGGAGCGAACCTATGGCTACACCTTC.

The chain carries TRBV5-1 and TRBJ2-7; D might be TRBD1 (6 bases). With 0 bases removed from V and 0 bases from J, the gap between germline ends came to 13 bases. CDR1 SGHRS and CDR2 YFSETQ come from the germline V gene. This CDR3 comprises 16 residues. DNA for the CDR3: TGCGCCAGCAGCTTGGTTATGGACAGCCTCTCCTACGAGCAGTACTTC. Translating gives CASSLVMDSLSYEQYF.

The chain combines TRBV6-1 with TRBJ1-6, with 9 bases matching TRBD1. Trimming cost V 7 bases and J 7 bases; bases outside gene matches: 5. CDR1 MNHNS and CDR2 SASEGT come from the germline V gene. This CDR3 is built from 14 residues. The CDR3 DNA reads as TGTGCCAGCAATGGGGACAGGGACAATTCACCCCTCCACTTT. It codes for CASNGDRDNSPLHF.

The chain links TRBV10-2 to TRBJ2-7; 11 bases agree with TRBD1. In germline, CDR1 is WSHSY, CDR2 SAAADI. This CDR3 has 15 amino acids. With V trimmed by 7 bases and J by 0 bases, 5 bases remained unmatched. The CDR3 DNA follows: TGCGCCAGCACCTGGGGACAGGGGGACTCCTACGAGCAGTACTTC. Its translation: CASTWGQGDSYEQYF.

This chain links TRBV4-1 with TRBJ1-5, with D possibly matching TRBD1 (5 bases). CDR1 and CDR2 from the germline V gene are MGHRA and YSYEKL. V was shortened by 2 bases and J by 1 base, with 6 bases between the two germline ends. This CDR3 is 14 amino acids long. CDR3 in DNA: TGCGCCAGCAGCCAAAAGGGGAGCAATCAGCCCCAGCATTTT. This gives the protein CASSQKGSNQPQHF.

The rearrangement joins TRBV18 to TRBJ1-1; 9 bases are shared with TRBD1. V lost 3 bases, J lost 0 bases, and 11 bases stayed unmatched. There are 18 residues in the CDR3. Germline-derived CDR1 and CDR2 are KGHSH and LQKENI. The CDR3 nucleotides are TGTGCCAGCTCACCTTCACAGGGGGCGAACCTTATGAACACTGAAGCTTTCTTT. Translating it yields CASSPSQGANLMNTEAFF.

The chain carries TRBV28 and TRBJ2-3; perhaps TRBD2 as D (6 bases). Trimming shortened V by 6 bases and J by 3 bases, and 10 bases separated the two germline ends. Germline V gene lookup returns CDR1 MDHEN and CDR2 SYDVKM. CDR3 size: 13 residues. The CDR3 coding sequence is TGTGCCAGCAGGCGGGACGTTACAGATACGCAGTATTTT. Protein sequence: CASRRDVTDTQYF.

The genes are TRBV27 and TRBJ2-7; weak D call: TRBD2 (5 bases). The CDR3 is made up of 14 amino acids. Trimming removed 2 bases at V and 4 bases at J, with 12 bases between. Germline lookup yields CDR1 MNHEY and CDR2 SMNVEV (reference sequence). DNA for the CDR3: TGTGCCAGCAGTTTAGGAGGCACCGGTTACGAGCAGTACTTC. Translated: CASSLGGTGYEQYF.

This chain uses TRBV4-1 with TRBJ1-1, with 9 bases that match TRBD1. The CDR3 runs 15 residues. With 2 bases clipped from V and 4 bases from J, the junction kept 5 bases outside the gene matches. The germline CDR1 and CDR2 sequences are MGHRA and YSYEKL. The CDR3 loop reads CASSQLTGGLTEAFF. The CDR3 coding sequence is TGCGCCAGCAGCCAACTAACAGGGGGCCTCACTGAAGCTTTCTTT.

The V gene is TRBV4-2, the J gene TRBJ2-3; the D gene is possibly TRBD1 (5 bases). The V end lost 9 bases, the J end lost 8 bases, and 12 bases lay between the germline ends. The CDR3 sequence is 11 residues long. Germline V gives CDR1 LGHNA, CDR2 YNFKEQ. The CDR3 DNA reads TGTGCCAGTCAGGGATACGGTACGCAGTATTTT. Protein product: CASQGYGTQYF.

The chain links TRBV6-6 to TRBJ2-6, with TRBD2 as a possible D gene (5 bases). The germline V gene encodes CDR1 MNHNY and CDR2 SVGAGI (reference sequence). This CDR3 is built from 16 residues. The V and J ends lost 2 bases and 0 bases respectively, with 8 bases between them. CDR3 sequence reads: CASSYDGDSGANVLTF. The CDR3 bases are TGTGCCAGCAGTTACGACGGGGACTCTGGGGCCAACGTCCTGACTTTC.

V gene TRBV10-2 combines with J gene TRBJ1-2; D remains unclear. CDR3 length: 14 residues. Germline V gives CDR1 WSHSY, CDR2 SAAADI. Trimming took off 1 base at V and 5 bases at J, with 11 bases between the two ends. The CDR3 nucleotides are TGCGCCAGCAGTGAGTGGCTGAACGATTATGGCTACACCTTC. Amino acids: CASSEWLNDYGYTF.

The chain recombines TRBV15 with TRBJ1-1; 7 nucleotides match TRBD1. V lost 7 bases, J lost 0 bases, and 5 bases stayed unmatched. CDR1 and CDR2 (germline): LNHNV, YYDKDF (reference sequence). The CDR3 runs to 14 residues. DNA of the CDR3: TGTGCCACCACAGAGACAGGGATGAACACTGAAGCTTTCTTT. As protein: CATTETGMNTEAFF.

This chain links TRBV2 with TRBJ1-2; 11 bases agree with TRBD1. The CDR3 contains 14 residues. Germline lookup yields CDR1 SNHLY and CDR2 FYNNEI. The V and J ends lost 7 bases and 7 bases, in that order; junction bases with no gene match: 8. CDR3 nucleotide sequence: TGTGCCAGCACTCCGAAGGGACAGGGGGGTGGCTACACCTTC. This codes for CASTPKGQGGGYTF.